What follows are 25 T cell receptor beta chains derived from one specimen sequenced in a study of beta chain features in type 1 diabetes (dated 2018 in TCRdb). Libraries were prepared through the immunoSEQ multiplex PCR assay. All of the isolated RNA was reverse transcribed with the High Capacity cDNA Reverse Transcription Kit, so expressed TCRB transcripts were sequenced. Held by TCRdb, this immuneACCESS table contains in-frame sequences only and omits some clones. Under half of the omission traces to an unresolved V gene where checked; the cause of the rest is unknown. This sample lists 300,000 or so clones; roughly 8% were detected once. Clones ranked in the top ten supply roughly 0.44% of the sample. The sequenced sample was central memory CD4+ T cells from blood. The source of these receptors is a woman aged 18-29 years in good health.

This clone has just a few counts. The chain couples TRBV6-5 to TRBJ1-2; unclear D gene. From germline, CDR1 is MNHEY and CDR2 SVGAGI. Trimming removed 5 bases at V and 8 bases at J, with 9 bases between. This CDR3 has 11 residues. This chain's CDR3 is CASSEFNGYTF. CDR3 DNA sequence: TGTGCCAGCAGTGAATTCAACGGCTACACCTTC.

This sequence joins TRBV5-1 and TRBJ2-6, with D uncertain. CDR3 length equals 15 residues. V was trimmed by 3 bases and J by 1 base, leaving 8 bases between them. Germline V CDR1 and CDR2: SGHRS, YFSETQ. Written as DNA, the CDR3 is TGCGCCAGCAGCTCCAGAGTATCTGGGGCCAACGTCCTGACTTTC. Amino acids: CASSSRVSGANVLTF. Using reference TRBV5-1 and TRBJ2-6 for the parts outside the CDR3, the full variable domain is KAGVTQTPRYLIKTRGQQVTLSCSPISGHRSVSWYQQTPGQGLQFLFEYFSETQRNKGNFPGRFSGRQFSNSRSEMNVSTLELGDSALYLCASSSRVSGANVLTFGAGSRLTVL.

This chain joins TRBV10-3 and TRBJ2-5; maybe TRBD1 (5 bases). Deletions cut 6 bases from V and 4 bases from J, with 15 bases between. The CDR3 consists of 14 residues. CDR1 is ENHRY and CDR2 is SYGVKD in the germline V gene. CDR3: CAIRTDLQGETQYF. The CDR3 DNA is TGTGCCATCAGGACAGATCTTCAGGGAGAGACCCAGTACTTC.

The chain is built from TRBV5-1 and TRBJ2-3, with D tentatively TRBD1 or TRBD2 (5 bases each). The CDR3 spans 16 residues. CDR1 is SGHRS and CDR2 is YFSETQ in the germline V gene. Trimming stripped 4 bases from V and 4 bases from J, with 19 bases between. The CDR3 DNA is TGCGCCAGCAGCGTGGGGCGACTATCGGGCGCAGATACGCAGTATTTT. Translation: CASSVGRLSGADTQYF.

This clone has more than one count but fewer than ten. The chain recombines TRBV11-2 with TRBJ2-7; the match to TRBD1 covers 7 bases. CDR1 is SGHAT and CDR2 is FQNNGV in the germline V gene. V lost 5 bases to trimming and J lost 2 bases; unmatched junction nucleotides: 9. There are 15 residues in the CDR3. The CDR3: CASSGLRDSPYEQYF. As DNA, the CDR3 is TGTGCCAGCAGCGGACTCCGGGACAGTCCCTACGAGCAGTACTTC.

This clone showed up just a few times. The rearrangement joins TRBV19 to TRBJ2-3, with D unresolved. Trimming removed 0 bases at V and 0 bases at J, with 4 bases between. There are 14 residues in the CDR3. From germline, CDR1 is LNHDA and CDR2 SQIVND (reference sequence). The CDR3 coding sequence is TGTGCCAGTAGTATAGATACTAGCACAGATACGCAGTATTTT. This sequence encodes CASSIDTSTDTQYF.

This clone has only a few counts. The CDR3 DNA is TGTGCCAGTAGCCCTCAGACAGGGATTAGGGCCAACGTCCTGACTTTC. Its translation: CASSPQTGIRANVLTF. V is TRBV19 and J is TRBJ2-6; 7 nucleotides agree with TRBD1. This CDR3 is 16 amino acids long. Trimming took 6 bases from V and 5 from J; bases not matched to a gene: 10. Per germline, CDR1 LNHDA and CDR2 SQIVND (reference sequence).

This clone occurred many times. CDR3 coding DNA: TGTGCCAGCAGCGACCGGGACAACTACGAGCAGTACTTC. Translated: CASSDRDNYEQYF. The genes are TRBV7-9 and TRBJ2-7; the D gene is possibly TRBD1 (6 bases). CDR1 is SEHNR, CDR2 FQNEAQ, per germline (reference sequence). Between the trimmed V and J ends, which lost 5 bases and 3 bases, there was a span of 11 bases. The CDR3 runs to 13 residues.

The sample holds a few counts of this clone. With a far larger clone one base away, a read error is the likely cause. The chain joins TRBV7-2 to TRBJ1-1, with 8 bases fitting TRBD1. Germline CDR1 SGHTA, CDR2 FQGNSA. The CDR3 length is 15 residues. Trimming removed 5 bases from V and 0 bases from J; junction bases left unmatched: 5. The CDR3 sequence is CASSPRTGLNTEAFF. The CDR3 bases are TGTGCCAGCAGCCCCCGGACAGGGCTGAACACTGAAGCTTTCTTT.

V gene TRBV6-1 combines with J gene TRBJ2-7; D is uncertain. Germline CDR1 MNHNS, CDR2 SASEGT. The ends were cut back, 6 bases at V and 6 bases at J, with 12 bases in the middle. The CDR3 is made up of 12 amino acids. In nucleotides, the CDR3 is TGTGCCAGCAGCCGAACCCTCTCCGAGCAGTACTTC. Amino acid sequence: CASSRTLSEQYF.

This clone was seen only a few times. The rearrangement links TRBV4-3 to TRBJ2-1; TRBD2 agrees at 12 bases. This CDR3 contains 18 residues. Looked up from germline, CDR1 is LGHNA and CDR2 is YSLEER. Trimming removed 1 base from V and 5 bases from J; junction bases left unmatched: 9. The CDR3 bases are TGCGCCAGCAGCCAAGCTGGGCTAGCGGGAGGGGGGAACAATGAGCAGTTCTTC. Its translation is CASSQAGLAGGGNNEQFF.

The table lists this clone with a few counts. The chain couples TRBV7-6 to TRBJ2-2, with D perhaps TRBD1 or TRBD2 (5 bases each). Germline lookup yields CDR1 SGHVS and CDR2 FNYEAQ. The CDR3 has 15 amino acids. Trimming left V 2 bases short and J 6 bases short, with 13 bases between. This CDR3 is CASSLRGFGAGELFF. In nucleotides, the CDR3 is TGTGCCAGCAGCTTAAGGGGATTCGGGGCCGGGGAGCTGTTTTTT.

The chain carries TRBV4-2 and TRBJ1-5, with TRBD1 matching 7 bases. In germline, CDR1 is LGHNA, CDR2 YNFKEQ. This CDR3 spans 14 amino acids. The trim removed 0 bases at V and 16 bases at J, leaving 12 bases unmatched. The CDR3 DNA reads as TGTGCCAGCAGCCAAGAGGTCCGGGACAGCGTCTTTCATTTT. Protein product: CASSQEVRDSVFHF.

This clone has only a few counts. V and J are TRBV18 and TRBJ2-1, with D unclear. Trimming removed 2 bases from V and 9 bases from J, with 8 bases in between. Germline loops: CDR1 KGHSH, CDR2 LQKENI. This CDR3 region has 12 residues. The CDR3 protein is CASSPGPGEQFF. CDR3 nucleotide sequence: TGTGCCAGCTCACCAGGTCCGGGTGAGCAGTTCTTC.

This clone showed up just a few times. The chain uses TRBV28 and TRBJ2-7; 12 nucleotides match TRBD2. Trimming took 7 bases from V and 3 from J; bases not matched to a gene: 7. The CDR3 loop spans 15 amino acids. The germline CDR1 and CDR2 sequences are MDHEN and SYDVKM. CDR3 sequence reads: CASKTWTSGNYEQYF. CDR3 nucleotide sequence: TGTGCCAGCAAAACCTGGACTAGCGGGAACTACGAGCAGTACTTC.

This clone has at least ten counts. V usage is TRBV4-2 and J usage is TRBJ2-1, with 7 bases lining up with TRBD2. This CDR3 is built from 16 residues. Germline loops: CDR1 LGHNA, CDR2 YNFKEQ. The ends lost 0 bases at V and 2 bases at J; junction bases unmatched: 4. Here the CDR3 reads CASSQERLAAYNEQFF. CDR3 nucleotide sequence: TGTGCCAGCAGCCAAGAGCGTCTAGCGGCCTACAATGAGCAGTTCTTC.

This clone was seen a few times. Mismatch with germline at one junction end may stem from a read error. The chain combines TRBV4-2 with TRBJ2-1; 8 bases agree with TRBD2. The V gene's germline CDR1 is LGHNA and CDR2 YNFKEQ. The CDR3 runs 18 residues. The CDR3 here is CASSQVGRASPSDNEQFF. In nucleotides, the CDR3 is TGTGCCAGCAGCCAAGTCGGGAGGGCCTCTCCCTCCGACAATGAGCAGTTCTTC.

CDR3 region: CASSQVGLNTEAFF. The CDR3 nucleotides read TGCGCCAGCAGCCAAGTGGGTTTAAACACTGAAGCTTTCTTT. The J gene is TRBJ1-1, the V gene TRBV4-3, with no clear D. Germline V gene lookup returns CDR1 LGHNA and CDR2 YSLEER. The germline V and J ends were trimmed by 1 base and 2 bases, with 8 bases remaining between them. The CDR3 covers 14 residues.

The rearrangement links TRBV21-1 to TRBJ2-3; TRBD2 is taken as the D call from the table, unchecked against the DNA. TRBV21-1 is given as a pseudogene. The CDR3 length is 18 residues. CDR3 DNA sequence: TGTGCCAGCAGCGCAACCGGGACTAGCGGTTCTGACACAGATACGCAGTATTTT. It translates to CASSATGTSGSDTDTQYF.

The chain has TRBV5-6 and TRBJ2-1; 12 bases agree with TRBD2. Trimming took 4 bases from V and 5 from J; bases not matched to a gene: 10. The CDR3 loop spans 17 amino acids. Germline lookup yields CDR1 SGHDT and CDR2 YYEEEE. Here the CDR3 reads CASSRRTSGAVHNEQFF. The CDR3 DNA reads as TGTGCCAGCAGCCGAAGGACTAGCGGGGCGGTACACAATGAGCAGTTCTTC. The variable domain in full, completed from reference TRBV5-6 and TRBJ2-1, reads DAGVTQSPTHLIKTRGQQVTLRCSPKSGHDTVSWYQQALGQGPQFIFQYYEEEERQRGNFPDRFSGHQFPNYSSELNVNALLLGDSALYLCASSRRTSGAVHNEQFFGPGTRLTVL.

This clone has just a few counts. This chain uses TRBV25-1 with TRBJ2-1, with 7 bases lining up with TRBD2. The length of the CDR3 is 15 residues. The V gene end was trimmed by 5 bases and the J gene end by 0 bases; junction bases not matched to a gene: 4. Looked up from germline, CDR1 is MGHDK and CDR2 is SYGVNS. CDR3 sequence (DNA): TGTGCCAGCAGTTCAAGACTAGCCTCCTACAATGAGCAGTTCTTC. This translates into CASSSRLASYNEQFF. Combining the CDR3 with reference TRBV25-1 and TRBJ2-1 gives the whole variable domain EADIYQTPRYLVIGTGKKITLECSQTMGHDKMYWYQQDPGMELHLIHYSYGVNSTEKGDLSSESTVSRIRTEHFPLTLESARPSHTSQYLCASSSRLASYNEQFFGPGTRLTVL.

This clone was detected only a few times. The CDR3 DNA reads TGTGCCAGCAGTAAAAGTGGGGACGAGCAGTACTTC. This gives the protein CASSKSGDEQYF. The rearrangement uses TRBV13 and TRBJ2-7; D not resolved. The CDR3 has 12 residues. Per germline, CDR1 PRHDT and CDR2 FYEKMQ (reference sequence). Trimming left V 6 bases short and J 5 bases short, with 11 bases between.

V and J are TRBV4-3 and TRBJ2-1; the match to TRBD2 covers 10 bases. From germline, CDR1 is LGHNA and CDR2 YSLEER. V trimming: 4 bases; J trimming: 5 bases; junction bases outside the gene matches: 8. This CDR3 has 16 residues. The CDR3 bases are TGCGCCAGCAGCCGGGGACTACTAGCGGGGAACAATGAGCAGTTCTTC. Translation: CASSRGLLAGNNEQFF.

The chain links TRBV7-9 to TRBJ2-5, with TRBD2 as a possible D gene (6 bases). Germline CDR1 and CDR2: SEHNR and FQNEAQ (reference sequence). There are 14 residues in the CDR3. V was cut by 7 bases and J by 0 bases, with 12 bases left in between. The CDR3 loop reads CASTRVADQETQYF. The CDR3 region has the DNA TGTGCCAGCACAAGGGTAGCGGACCAAGAGACCCAGTACTTC.

J is TRBJ2-2 and V is TRBV7-6, with D possibly being TRBD2 (6 bases). CDR3 length equals 15 residues. Germline CDR1 SGHVS, CDR2 FNYEAQ. Trimming shortened V by 4 bases and J by 1 base, and 10 bases separated the two germline ends. CDR3 sequence: CASSSVSGNTGELFF. As DNA, the CDR3 is TGTGCCAGCAGCTCCGTTAGCGGGAACACCGGGGAGCTGTTTTTT.